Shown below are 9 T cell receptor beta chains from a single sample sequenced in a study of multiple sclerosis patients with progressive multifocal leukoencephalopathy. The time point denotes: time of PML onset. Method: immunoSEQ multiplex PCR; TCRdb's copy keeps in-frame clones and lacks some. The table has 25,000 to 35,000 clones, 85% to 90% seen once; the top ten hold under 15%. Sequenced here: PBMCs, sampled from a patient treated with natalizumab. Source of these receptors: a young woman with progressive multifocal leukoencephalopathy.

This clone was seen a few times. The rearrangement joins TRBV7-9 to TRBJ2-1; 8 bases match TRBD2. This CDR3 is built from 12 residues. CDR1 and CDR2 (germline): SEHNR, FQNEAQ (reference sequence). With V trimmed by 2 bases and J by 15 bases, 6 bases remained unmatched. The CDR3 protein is CASSLSQGLGFF. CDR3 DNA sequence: TGTGCCAGCAGCTTATCACAGGGACTAGGGTTCTTC.

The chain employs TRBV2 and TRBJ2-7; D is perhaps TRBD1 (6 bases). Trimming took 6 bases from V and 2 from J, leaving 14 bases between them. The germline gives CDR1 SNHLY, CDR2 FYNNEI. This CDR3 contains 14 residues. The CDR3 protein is CASSPGHRAYEQYF. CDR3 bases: TGTGCCAGCAGCCCGGGACACCGAGCCTACGAGCAGTACTTC.

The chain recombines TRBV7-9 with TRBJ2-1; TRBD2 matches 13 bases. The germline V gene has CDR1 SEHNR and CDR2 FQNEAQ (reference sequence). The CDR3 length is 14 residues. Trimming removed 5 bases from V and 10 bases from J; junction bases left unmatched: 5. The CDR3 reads CASSELAGGPEQFF. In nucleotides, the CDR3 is TGTGCCAGCAGCGAACTAGCGGGAGGGCCGGAGCAGTTCTTC. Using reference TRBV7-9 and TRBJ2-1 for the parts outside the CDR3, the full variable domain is DTGVSQNPRHKITKRGQNVTFRCDPISEHNRLYWYRQTLGQGPEFLTYFQNEAQLEKSRLLSDRFSAERPKGSFSTLEIQRTEQGDSAMYLCASSELAGGPEQFFGPGTRLTVL.

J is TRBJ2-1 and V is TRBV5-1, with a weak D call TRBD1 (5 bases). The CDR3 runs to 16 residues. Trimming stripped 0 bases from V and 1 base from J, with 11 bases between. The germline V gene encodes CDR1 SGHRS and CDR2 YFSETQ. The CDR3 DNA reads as TGCGCCAGCAGCTTGGAAGGCAGGGTTTCCTACAATGAGCAGTTCTTC. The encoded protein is CASSLEGRVSYNEQFF.

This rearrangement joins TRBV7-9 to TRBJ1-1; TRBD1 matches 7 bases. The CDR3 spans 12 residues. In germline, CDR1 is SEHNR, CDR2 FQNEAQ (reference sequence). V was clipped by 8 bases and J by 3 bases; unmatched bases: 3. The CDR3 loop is CASARGDTEAFF. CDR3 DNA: TGTGCCAGCGCCAGGGGGGACACTGAAGCTTTCTTT.

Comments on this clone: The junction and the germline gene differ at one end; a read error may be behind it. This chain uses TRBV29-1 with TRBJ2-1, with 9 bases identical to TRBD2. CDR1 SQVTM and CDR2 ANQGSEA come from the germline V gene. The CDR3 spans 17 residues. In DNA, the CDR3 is TGCCGCGTTGTCCGGGCGGGGGGGCCTCCCGCCGACAATGAGCAGTTCTTC. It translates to CRVVRAGGPPADNEQFF.

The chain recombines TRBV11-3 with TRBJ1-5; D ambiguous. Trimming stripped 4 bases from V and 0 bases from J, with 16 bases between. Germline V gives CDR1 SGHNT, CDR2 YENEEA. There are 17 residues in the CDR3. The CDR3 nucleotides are TGTGCCAGCAGCTCCGGACGGGATCAACTTAGCAATCAGCCCCAGCATTTT. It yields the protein CASSSGRDQLSNQPQHF.

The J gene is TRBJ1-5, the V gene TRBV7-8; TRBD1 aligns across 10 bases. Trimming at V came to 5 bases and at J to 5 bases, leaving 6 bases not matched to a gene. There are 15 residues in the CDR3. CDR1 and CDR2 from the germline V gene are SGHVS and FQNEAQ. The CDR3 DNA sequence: TGTGCCAGCAGCCGCAGGGGGACAGGGGATCAGCCCCAGCATTTT. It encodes CASSRRGTGDQPQHF. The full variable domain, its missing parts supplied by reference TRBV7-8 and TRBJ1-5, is GAGVSQSPRYKVAKRGQDVALRCDPISGHVSLFWYQQALGQGPEFLTYFQNEAQLDKSGLPSDRFFAERPEGSVSTLKIQRTQQEDSAVYLCASSRRGTGDQPQHFGDGTRLSIL.

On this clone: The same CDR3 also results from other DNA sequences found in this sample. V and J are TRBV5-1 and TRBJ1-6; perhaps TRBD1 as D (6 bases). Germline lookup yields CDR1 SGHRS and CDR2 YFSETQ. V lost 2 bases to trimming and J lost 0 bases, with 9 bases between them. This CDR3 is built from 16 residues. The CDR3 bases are TGCGCCAGCAGCTTACAGGGTAGCTCCTATAATTCACCCCTCCACTTT. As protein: CASSLQGSSYNSPLHF.